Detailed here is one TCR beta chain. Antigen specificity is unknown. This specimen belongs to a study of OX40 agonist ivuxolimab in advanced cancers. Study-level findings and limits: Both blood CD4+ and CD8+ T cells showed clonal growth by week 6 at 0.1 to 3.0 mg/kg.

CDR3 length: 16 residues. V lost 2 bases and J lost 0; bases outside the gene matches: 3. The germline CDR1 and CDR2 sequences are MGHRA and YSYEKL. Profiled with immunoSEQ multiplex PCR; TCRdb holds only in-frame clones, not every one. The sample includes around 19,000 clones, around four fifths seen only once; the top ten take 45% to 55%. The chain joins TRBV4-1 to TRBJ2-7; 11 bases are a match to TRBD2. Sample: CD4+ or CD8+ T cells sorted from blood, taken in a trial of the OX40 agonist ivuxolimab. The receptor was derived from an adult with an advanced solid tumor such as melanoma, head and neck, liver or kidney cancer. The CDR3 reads CASSQLTSGSSYEQYF. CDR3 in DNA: TGCGCCAGCAGCCAACTCACTAGCGGGAGCTCCTACGAGCAGTACTTC.